The TCR beta chain described here comes from a study of blood T cell repertoires in COVID-19. Overall study: Italy, Spain and the United States were the sources of the convalescent and acute COVID-19 samples. From T cells, B-cell-depleted T cells, or PBMCs came the material, which was cDNA or gDNA.

Enrolled during active infection, Seattle patients were then followed longitudinally. In the source study's methods: Cell counts per sample came from amplifying reference gene primers. Repertoires were generated with immunoSEQ multiplex PCR, while TCRdb's copy carries only in-frame clones and drops some. The D gene and trimming were derived from the DNA, and the V and J assignments and clone size from that table. The data show about 74,000 clones, approximately 90% seen once. The V and J ends lost 3 bases and 0 bases respectively, with 10 bases between them. Germline V gene lookup returns CDR1 LNHNV and CDR2 YYDKDF (reference sequence). CDR3 length equals 15 residues.

This clonotype was sampled from a man aged 50-60 years with COVID-19, enrolled during active disease. Source material: peripheral blood. The rearrangement joins TRBV15 to TRBJ2-3; D may be TRBD2 (5 bases). CDR3 protein: CATSSASFSTDTQYF. The CDR3 DNA sequence: TGTGCCACCAGCAGCGCTAGCTTCAGCACAGATACGCAGTATTTT.